A single sample is the source of the 30 T cell receptor beta chains below, sequenced in a study of T cell responses to AZD1222 COVID-19 vaccine. Profiling relied on immunoSEQ multiplex PCR, and the TCRdb table lists in-frame clones only, not all of them. The sample has 150,000 to 190,000 clones; about nine tenths are singletons. The sample in question was peripheral blood, obtained after recovery from COVID-19. These receptors were collected from an adult who had recovered from COVID-19.

This chain connects TRBV5-4 to TRBJ1-2; no definite D call. The CDR3 runs to 13 residues. Germline lookup yields CDR1 SGHNT and CDR2 YYREEE (reference sequence). V dropped 0 bases and J dropped 8 bases, with 11 bases sitting between them. CDR3 nucleotide sequence: TGTGCCAGCAGCTTGGAGGCAGGTGGGGGCTACACCTTC. This sequence encodes CASSLEAGGGYTF.

The chain employs TRBV7-2 and TRBJ2-5; 8 nucleotides agree with TRBD2. Germline V lookup: CDR1 SGHTA, CDR2 FQGNSA. The J segment lost 1 base and the V segment lost 5 bases, leaving 18 bases of the junction unmatched. The CDR3 contains 19 residues. The DNA for the CDR3 is TGTGCCAGCAGCCTAGTTAGCGGGGTATTCGATTCTAGCCAAGAGACCCAGTACTTC. It yields the protein CASSLVSGVFDSSQETQYF.

V and J are TRBV7-7 and TRBJ2-5; perhaps TRBD1 as D (6 bases). The CDR3 is made up of 15 amino acids. Trimming cost V 3 bases and J 1 base, with 12 bases left between them. Germline values: CDR1 SSHAT, CDR2 FNYEAQ (reference sequence). CDR3 loop: CASSFSTGAQETQYF. The CDR3 region has the DNA TGTGCCAGCAGCTTCTCGACAGGCGCCCAAGAGACCCAGTACTTC.

The chain links TRBV5-4 to TRBJ1-2, with 10 bases matching TRBD1. After removal of 1 base from V and 14 bases from J, the junction contained 14 bases not matched to a gene. CDR3 length: 15 amino acids. Germline loops: CDR1 SGHNT, CDR2 YYREEE (reference sequence). The DNA of the CDR3 is TGTGCCAGCAGCTTGAGAGGTCGGACAGGGGGATTAGAGACCTTC. Protein: CASSLRGRTGGLETF. Complete variable domain (other parts from reference TRBV5-4 and TRBJ1-2): ETGVTQSPTHLIKTRGQQVTLRCSSQSGHNTVSWYQQALGQGPQFIFQYYREEENGRGNFPPRFSGLQFPNYSSELNVNALELDDSALYLCASSLRGRTGGLETFGSGTRLTVV.

This clone was counted only a few times. Sequence at one end of the junction differs from germline and may be a read error. V is TRBV7-7 and J is TRBJ2-5, with D possibly being TRBD1 (6 bases). This CDR3 has 13 amino acids. Germline CDR1 SSHAT, CDR2 FNYEAQ (reference sequence). The chain's CDR3 is CASSLVQGETQYF. CDR3 in DNA: TGTGCTAGCAGCTTAGTTCAGGGGGAGACCCAGTACTTC.

The genes are TRBV5-6 and TRBJ1-1; possibly TRBD1 for D (6 bases). The CDR3 consists of 14 residues. CDR1 is SGHDT and CDR2 is YYEEEE in the germline V gene. V lost 3 bases, J lost 5 bases, and 14 bases lay in between. The CDR3 is CASSSTGPRTEAFF. The CDR3, as DNA: TGTGCCAGCAGCTCCACAGGGCCGAGGACTGAAGCTTTCTTT.

J is TRBJ2-1 and V is TRBV5-8; 8 bases map to TRBD2. The germline V gene has CDR1 SGHTS and CDR2 YDEGEE. The CDR3 has 15 amino acids. With V trimmed by 1 base and J by 4 bases, 4 bases remained unmatched. The CDR3, as DNA: TGTGCCAGCAGCTTGTTACTAGCGGCATACAATGAGCAGTTCTTC. Translation: CASSLLLAAYNEQFF.

The CDR3 region is CASSQDLGNVRGYTF. The CDR3 nucleotides are TGTGCCAGCAGCCAAGATTTGGGAAATGTCAGGGGCTACACCTTC. This sequence joins TRBV4-2 and TRBJ1-2, with no clear D. The germline V gene encodes CDR1 LGHNA and CDR2 YNFKEQ. Trimming pared 0 bases from V and 8 bases from J, leaving 16 bases between. The CDR3 has 15 amino acids.

Concerning this clone itself: Other nucleotide sequences from this sample produce the same CDR3. V usage is TRBV27 and J usage is TRBJ2-5, with 12 bases identical to TRBD2. V shed 3 bases, J shed 5 bases, and the junction held 4 bases outside the gene matches. This CDR3 is built from 15 residues. The germline V gene has CDR1 MNHEY and CDR2 SMNVEV (reference sequence). Written as DNA, the CDR3 is TGTGCCAGCAGTTTGGCGGGGACTAGCGGGGAGACCCAGTACTTC. It translates to CASSLAGTSGETQYF.

The chain has TRBV28 and TRBJ1-1; the match to TRBD1 covers 8 bases. The germline CDR1 and CDR2 sequences are MDHEN and SYDVKM. The junction had 6 bases not matched to a gene; V was cut back by 3 bases and J by 0 bases. The CDR3 has 16 amino acids. Here the CDR3 reads CASSFRTGIMNTEAFF. CDR3 bases: TGTGCCAGCAGTTTTAGGACAGGGATCATGAACACTGAAGCTTTCTTT.

The chain has TRBV7-6 and TRBJ1-6; TRBD1 agrees at 9 bases. CDR1 and CDR2 (germline): SGHVS, FNYEAQ. The ends lost 5 bases at V and 5 bases at J; junction bases unmatched: 4. This CDR3 has 15 amino acids. The DNA of the CDR3 is TGTGCCAGCAGCCTACAGGGGGCGAATAATTCACCCCTCCACTTT. Translating gives CASSLQGANNSPLHF.

The V gene is TRBV28, the J gene TRBJ2-6; D might be TRBD1 or TRBD2, each matching 5 bases. The germline V gene has CDR1 MDHEN and CDR2 SYDVKM. V lost 1 base and J 0 bases, leaving 10 bases between the germline ends. There are 17 residues in the CDR3. CDR3 in DNA: TGTGCCAGCAGTTTATCGGGACGGATCTCTGGGGCCAACGTCCTGACTTTC. This gives the protein CASSLSGRISGANVLTF.

This clone was observed once. The chain is built from TRBV7-3 and TRBJ2-1; 14 nucleotides match TRBD2. The CDR3 loop spans 16 amino acids. Looked up from germline, CDR1 is SGHTA and CDR2 is FQGTGA. J lost 6 bases, V lost 4 bases, and 5 bases had no gene match. The CDR3 bases are TGTGCCAGCAGCTCCTCGACTAGCGGGGGGGCCAATGAGCAGTTCTTC. Translating it yields CASSSSTSGGANEQFF.

This chain joins TRBV6-6 and TRBJ2-7; D call uncertain. Germline CDR1 MNHNY, CDR2 SVGAGI (reference sequence). V was pared by 2 bases and J by 1 base, with 9 bases between. CDR3 length: 14 residues. For the CDR3, the DNA is TGTGCCAGCAGTTACGGTAGTACGTCCTACGAGCAGTACTTC. Its protein product is CASSYGSTSYEQYF.

V is TRBV7-2 and J is TRBJ1-1; perhaps TRBD1 as D (5 bases). V lost 0 bases, J lost 5 bases, and 7 bases lay in between. This CDR3 comprises 13 residues. CDR1 is SGHTA, CDR2 FQGNSA, per germline. DNA of the CDR3: TGTGCCAGCAGCTTAGCGGGACGGACTGAAGCTTTCTTT. It yields the protein CASSLAGRTEAFF.

This chain connects TRBV29-1 to TRBJ1-1; 8 bases are a match to TRBD1. The CDR3 totals 13 residues. Germline V gene data show CDR1 as SQVTM and CDR2 as ANQGSEA. Losses at the gene ends were 7 bases for V and 3 bases for J; bases not matched to a gene: 7. CDR3: CSGRQGFDTEAFF. CDR3 DNA sequence: TGCAGCGGGCGACAGGGGTTCGACACTGAAGCTTTCTTT.

The chain combines TRBV28 with TRBJ2-7; TRBD1 or TRBD2 may be the D gene (5 bases each). From germline, CDR1 is MDHEN and CDR2 SYDVKM. The CDR3 is 13 residues long. V was shortened by 8 bases and J by 2 bases, with 13 bases between the two germline ends. CDR3 protein: CASLAGATYEQYF. The CDR3 DNA reads TGTGCCAGCCTGGCCGGGGCAACCTACGAGCAGTACTTC. Full variable domain (missing parts from reference TRBV28 and TRBJ2-7): DVKVTQSSRYLVKRTGEKVFLECVQDMDHENMFWYRQDPGLGLRLIYFSYDVKMKEKGDIPEGYSVSREKKERFSLILESASTNQTSMYLCASLAGATYEQYFGPGTRLTVT.

This chain connects TRBV5-1 to TRBJ1-3; the D gene is possibly TRBD1 (5 bases). CDR1 is SGHRS and CDR2 is YFSETQ in the germline V gene. The CDR3 is 13 residues long. With 4 bases removed from V and 6 bases from J, the gap between germline ends came to 11 bases. The CDR3 is CASSPDSANTIYF. CDR3 coding DNA: TGCGCCAGCAGCCCCGACAGCGCAAACACCATATATTTT.

This chain joins TRBV6-2 or TRBV6-3 and TRBJ1-5; D is unclear. The CDR3 consists of 12 residues. From germline, CDR1 is MNHEY and CDR2 SVGEGT. V was clipped by 6 bases and J by 3 bases, with 6 bases between them. As DNA, the CDR3 is TGTGCCAGCAGCTTCTCCAATCAGCCCCAGCATTTT. It codes for CASSFSNQPQHF.

CDR3 DNA: TGTGCCAGCAGCTTAGGACAGGGGGCTTGGGGCTACACCTTC. Translation gives CASSLGQGAWGYTF. V usage is TRBV7-2 and J usage is TRBJ1-2, with TRBD1 identical over 10 bases. With 1 base clipped from V and 8 bases from J, the junction kept 4 bases outside the gene matches. CDR3 size: 14 residues. CDR1 is SGHTA, CDR2 FQGNSA, per germline.

The genes are TRBV5-1 and TRBJ1-4, with a possible D match to TRBD1 (6 bases). This CDR3 contains 14 residues. Trimming stripped 0 bases from V and 8 bases from J, with 11 bases between. The V gene's germline CDR1 is SGHRS and CDR2 YFSETQ. CDR3 coding DNA: TGCGCCAGCAGCTTGGGAGGGGGAGAGGAAAAACTGTTTTTT. This codes for CASSLGGGEEKLFF.

V and J are TRBV3-1 (or the pseudogene TRBV3-2) and TRBJ2-1; 7 bases agree with TRBD2. This CDR3 is 18 amino acids long. Germline trimming cut 3 bases from V and 3 bases from J; bases unmatched to any gene: 14. Germline CDR1 is LGHDT and CDR2 is YNNKEL (reference sequence). The DNA for the CDR3 is TGTGCCAGCAGCCACCTCGCCGGTGGGGGGGATAACTACAATGAGCAGTTCTTC. Residues: CASSHLAGGGDNYNEQFF.

The chain links TRBV28 to TRBJ1-2; weak D call: TRBD1 (6 bases). The CDR3 extends over 12 amino acids. V lost 2 bases, J lost 10 bases, and 11 bases lay in between. Germline-derived CDR1 and CDR2 are MDHEN and SYDVKM. DNA of the CDR3: TGTGCCAGCAGTTTACCAGGGGAAGTCTACACCTTC. As protein: CASSLPGEVYTF.

This chain joins TRBV14 and TRBJ2-5, with D tentatively TRBD2 (6 bases). Germline V CDR1 and CDR2: SGHDN, FVKESK. V lost 5 bases and J 4 bases, leaving 23 bases between the germline ends. This CDR3 region has 17 residues. CDR3 in DNA: TGTGCCAGCAGCGCCGGTAAACTAGCCACCGGGGGAGAGACCCAGTACTTC. Translating it yields CASSAGKLATGGETQYF.

V gene TRBV5-8 combines with J gene TRBJ1-5; no clear D. CDR3 length: 16 residues. CDR1 and CDR2 from the germline V gene are SGHTS and YDEGEE. Trimming removed 1 base at V and 2 bases at J, with 13 bases between. CDR3 loop: CASSLTDFSGNQPQHF. Written as DNA, the CDR3 is TGTGCCAGCAGCTTGACGGATTTCTCGGGCAATCAGCCCCAGCATTTT.

This chain uses TRBV29-1 with TRBJ2-3; 9 nucleotides line up with TRBD1. CDR1 and CDR2 (germline): SQVTM, ANQGSEA. CDR3 length: 12 residues. V was clipped by 6 bases and J by 3 bases; unmatched bases: 1. CDR3 residues: CSVDRGTDTQYF. DNA for the CDR3: TGCAGCGTGGACAGGGGTACAGATACGCAGTATTTT.

Concerning this clone: The same CDR3 can be traced to other DNA sequences in this sample. This chain uses TRBV6-1 with TRBJ1-5; D not certain. The germline V gene has CDR1 MNHNS and CDR2 SASEGT. The CDR3 loop spans 13 amino acids. V shed 2 bases and J shed 5 bases, with 7 bases lying between them. CDR3 loop: CASSESGDQPQHF. The CDR3 DNA reads TGTGCCAGCAGTGAAAGTGGGGATCAGCCCCAGCATTTT.

This chain connects TRBV3-1 (or the pseudogene TRBV3-2) to TRBJ1-1; no reliable D call. The CDR3 is made up of 17 amino acids. Germline V gene sequence: CDR1 LGHDT, CDR2 YNNKEL (reference sequence). V gave up 1 base and J gave up 3 bases, with 18 bases separating them. The CDR3 loop reads CASSQGGGSPYHTEAFF. As DNA, the CDR3 is TGTGCCAGCAGCCAAGGTGGTGGGTCTCCTTATCACACTGAAGCTTTCTTT.

CDR3 sequence reads: CASSEYRGYPLHF. CDR3 DNA: TGTGCCAGCAGTGAGTACAGGGGGTACCCCCTCCACTTT. V and J are TRBV2 and TRBJ1-6; 8 bases align to TRBD1. The CDR3 runs 13 residues. V was clipped by 3 bases and J by 13 bases; unmatched bases: 5. Per germline, CDR1 SNHLY and CDR2 FYNNEI.

In this sample, this clone turned up a few times. The chain links TRBV10-2 to TRBJ1-1; no clear D gene. The CDR3 has 13 residues. CDR1 and CDR2 (germline): WSHSY, SAAADI. V shed 2 bases and J shed 5 bases, with 9 bases lying between them. The CDR3 is CASSEGSLTEAFF. CDR3 DNA sequence: TGCGCCAGCAGTGAGGGGTCGTTAACTGAAGCTTTCTTT.